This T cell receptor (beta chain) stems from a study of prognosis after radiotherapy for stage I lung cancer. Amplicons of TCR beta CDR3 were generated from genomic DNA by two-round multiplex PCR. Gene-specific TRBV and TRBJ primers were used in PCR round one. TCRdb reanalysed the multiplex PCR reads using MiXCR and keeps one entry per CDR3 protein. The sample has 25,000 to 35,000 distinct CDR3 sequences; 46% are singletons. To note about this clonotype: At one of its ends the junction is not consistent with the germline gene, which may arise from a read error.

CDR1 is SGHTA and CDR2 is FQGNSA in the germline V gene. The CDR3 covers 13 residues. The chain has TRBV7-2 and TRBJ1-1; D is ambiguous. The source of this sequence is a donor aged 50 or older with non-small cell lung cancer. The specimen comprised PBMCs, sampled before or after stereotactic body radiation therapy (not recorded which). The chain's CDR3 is CAISLNLNTEAFF. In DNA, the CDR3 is TGCGCCATCAGCTTAAACCTGAACACTGAAGCTTTCTTC.